This TCR beta chain emerged from a study of cytomegalovirus exposure and HLA in healthy donors. Germline V gene data show CDR1 as SNHLY and CDR2 as FYNNEI. Termini included, the CDR3 measures 14 amino acids. Concerning this clone itself: Its antigen is still unknown. It is unclear where the CDR3 begins or ends on the DNA, so no DNA is shown, and the CDR3 is as TCRdb lists it.

It was with 60 Vbeta and 13 Jbeta primers that the PCR ran. In the original processing: Later work found around 85 million unique TCR beta chains, with some 11 million shared. Produced via immunoSEQ multiplex PCR; TCRdb's table is partial and in-frame only. Clone size and the V and J calls come from that table; the DNA yielded D and trimming. Of 100,000 to 150,000 clones in the sample, over 60% were seen once. Findings and limits, study-wide: Presence/absence analysis assumed near-uniform sequencing depth across donors.

The sample taken for sequencing was PBMCs. The TCR originated in a woman aged 40 to 50 in good health and CMV-seropositive. The genes are TRBV2 and TRBJ2-4; the table's D call, TRBD1, was not checked against the DNA. CDR3 protein: CASILGPEKNIQYF.